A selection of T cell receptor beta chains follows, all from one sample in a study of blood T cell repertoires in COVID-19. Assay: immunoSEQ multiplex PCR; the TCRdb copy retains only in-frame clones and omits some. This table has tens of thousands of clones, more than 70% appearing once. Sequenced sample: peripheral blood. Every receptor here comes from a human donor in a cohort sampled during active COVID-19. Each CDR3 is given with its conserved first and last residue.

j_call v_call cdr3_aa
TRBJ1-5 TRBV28 CASTTTGRGRDQPQHF
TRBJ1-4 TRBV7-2 CASSLAHNEKLFF
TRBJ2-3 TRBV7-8 CASSLVRIGRGDTQYF
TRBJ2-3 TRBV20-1 CSAQGPDTQYF
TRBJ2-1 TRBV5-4 CASSLGAARTSYNEQFF
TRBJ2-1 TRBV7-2 CASSLVQAVYNEQFF
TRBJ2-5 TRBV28 CASREGDQTQYF
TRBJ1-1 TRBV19 CASSTRRVDLNTEAFF
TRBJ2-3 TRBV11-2 CASSLARLADTQYF
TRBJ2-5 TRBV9 CASTDSPRLGETQYF